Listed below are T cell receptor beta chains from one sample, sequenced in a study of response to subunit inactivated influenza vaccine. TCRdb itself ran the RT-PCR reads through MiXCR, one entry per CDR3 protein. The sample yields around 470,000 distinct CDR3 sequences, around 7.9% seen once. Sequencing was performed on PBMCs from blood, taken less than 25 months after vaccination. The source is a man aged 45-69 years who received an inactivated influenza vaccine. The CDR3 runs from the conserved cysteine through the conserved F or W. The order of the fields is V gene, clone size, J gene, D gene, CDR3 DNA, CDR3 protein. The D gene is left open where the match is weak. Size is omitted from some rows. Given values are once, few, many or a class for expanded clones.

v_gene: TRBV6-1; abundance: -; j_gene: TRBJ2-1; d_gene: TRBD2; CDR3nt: TGTGCCGCCGGGGCTAGCGGGTTCTACAATGAGCAGTTCTTC; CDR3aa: CAAGASGFYNEQFF
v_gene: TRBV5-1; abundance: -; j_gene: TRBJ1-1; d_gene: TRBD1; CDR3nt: TGCGCCAGCAGCCCTGGACAGGGGGCTGCAACTGAAGCTTTCTTT; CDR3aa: CASSPGQGAATEAFF
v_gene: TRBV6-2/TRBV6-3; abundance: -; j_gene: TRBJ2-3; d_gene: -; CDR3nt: TGTGCCAGCAACGGACGTCGCCCCACAGATACGCAGTATTTT; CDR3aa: CASNGRRPTDTQYF
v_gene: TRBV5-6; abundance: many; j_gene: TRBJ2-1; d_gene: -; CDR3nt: TGTGCCAGCAGCACGCGATTTAGCGGTAGCTCCTACAATGAGCAGTTCTTC; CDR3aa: CASSTRFSGSSYNEQFF
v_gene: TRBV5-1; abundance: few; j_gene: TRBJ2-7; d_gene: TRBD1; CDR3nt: TGCGCCAGCGGAAGGGGGGGACAGGGATACGAGCAGTACTTC; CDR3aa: CASGRGGQGYEQYF
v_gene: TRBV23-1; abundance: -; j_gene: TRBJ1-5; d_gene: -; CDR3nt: TGCGCCAGCAGTCAATCCGCGAGGGGACGAGAAGATCAGCCCCAGCATTTT; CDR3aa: CASSQSARGREDQPQHF
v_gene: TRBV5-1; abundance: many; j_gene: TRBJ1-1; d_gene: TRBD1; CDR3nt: TGCGCCAGCAGCTCGGGGACAGGAGGTGAAGCTTTCTTT; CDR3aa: CASSSGTGGEAFF
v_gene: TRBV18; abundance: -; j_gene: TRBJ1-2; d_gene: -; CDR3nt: TGTGCCAGCTCACCGGGATCTCTAGCTAACTATGGCTACACCTTC; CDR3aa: CASSPGSLANYGYTF
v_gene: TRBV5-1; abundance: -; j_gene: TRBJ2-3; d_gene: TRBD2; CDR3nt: TGCTCCAGCAGATTCCTGGGACTAGCGACTAGCACAGATACGCAGTATTTT; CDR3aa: CSSRFLGLATSTDTQYF
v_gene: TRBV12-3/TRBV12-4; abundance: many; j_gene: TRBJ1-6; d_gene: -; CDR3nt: TGTGCCAGCAGCCCAGACCAGGGTTCACCCCTCCACTTT; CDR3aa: CASSPDQGSPLHF
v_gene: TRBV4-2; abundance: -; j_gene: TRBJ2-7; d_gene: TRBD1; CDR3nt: TGTGCCAGCAGCCAAGGCAGGGGGCAGGACGAGCAGTACTTC; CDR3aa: CASSQGRGQDEQYF
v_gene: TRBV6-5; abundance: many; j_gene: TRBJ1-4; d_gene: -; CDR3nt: TGTGCCAGCAGTTACTCGACAGGCCAGGTTCAAAAACTGTTTTTT; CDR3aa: CASSYSTGQVQKLFF
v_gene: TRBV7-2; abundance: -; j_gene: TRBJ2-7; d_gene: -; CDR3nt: TGTGCCAGCAGCTTAGGAGCCGTTGGTCTAAACGAGCAGTACTTC; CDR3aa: CASSLGAVGLNEQYF
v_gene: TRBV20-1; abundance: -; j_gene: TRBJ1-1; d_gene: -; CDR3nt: TGCAGTGCCCCTAGGACTGGGAACACTGAAGCTTTCTTT; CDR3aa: CSAPRTGNTEAFF
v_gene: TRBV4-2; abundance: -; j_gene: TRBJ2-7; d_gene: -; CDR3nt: TGTGCCAGCAGCCGACAGTCTCCCTACGAGCAGTACTTC; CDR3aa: CASSRQSPYEQYF
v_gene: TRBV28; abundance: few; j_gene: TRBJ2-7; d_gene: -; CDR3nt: TGTGCCAGCTCCCCAGGGGGGCAGCGGTCCCCGACGGAGTACTTC; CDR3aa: CASSPGGQRSPTEYF
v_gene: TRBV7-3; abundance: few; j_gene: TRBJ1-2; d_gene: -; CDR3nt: TGTGCCAGCAGCCGAGGGGGGGTGAATGGCTACACCTTC; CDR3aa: CASSRGGVNGYTF
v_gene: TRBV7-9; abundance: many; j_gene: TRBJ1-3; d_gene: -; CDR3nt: TGTGCCAGCAGCCCAGGGAGTACTGGAAACACCATATATTTT; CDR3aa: CASSPGSTGNTIYF
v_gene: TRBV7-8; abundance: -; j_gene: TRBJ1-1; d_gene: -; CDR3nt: TGTGCCAGCAGCTTATTTGTGGGGGCTGGAGAAGCTTTCTTT; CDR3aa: CASSLFVGAGEAFF
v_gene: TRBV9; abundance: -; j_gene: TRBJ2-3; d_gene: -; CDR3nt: TGTGCCAGCAGCGTAGAGGGGGGGCGCACAGATACGCAGTATTTT; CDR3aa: CASSVEGGRTDTQYF
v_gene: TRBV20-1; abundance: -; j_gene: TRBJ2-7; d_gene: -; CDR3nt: TGCAGTGCTAGAGGGGTGAGGGGTAACACCTACGAGCAGTACTTC; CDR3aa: CSARGVRGNTYEQYF
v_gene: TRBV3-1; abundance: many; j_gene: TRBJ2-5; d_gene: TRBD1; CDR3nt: TGTGCCAGCAGCCAGAAGAACTCTAACAGGGGGGAGACCCAGTACTTC; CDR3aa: CASSQKNSNRGETQYF
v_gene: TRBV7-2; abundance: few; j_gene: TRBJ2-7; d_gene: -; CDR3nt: TGTGCCAGCAGCTGGACCTCTAGCGATCCCTACGAGCAGTACTTC; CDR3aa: CASSWTSSDPYEQYF
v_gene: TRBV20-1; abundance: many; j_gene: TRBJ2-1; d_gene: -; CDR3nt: TGCAGTGCCGCAATACTCTACAATGAGCAGTTCTTC; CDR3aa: CSAAILYNEQFF
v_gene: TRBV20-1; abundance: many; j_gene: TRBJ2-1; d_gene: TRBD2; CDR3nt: TGCAGTGCTAGAAGGCAAGTAGCGGGACACAATGAGCAGTTCTTC; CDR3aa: CSARRQVAGHNEQFF
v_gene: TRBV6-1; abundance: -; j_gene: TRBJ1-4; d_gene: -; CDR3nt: TGTGCCAGCAGTGAAGCCGGAGGGGGTTTCGAAAAACTGTTTTTT; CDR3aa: CASSEAGGGFEKLFF
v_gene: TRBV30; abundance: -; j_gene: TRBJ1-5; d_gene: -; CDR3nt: TGTGCCTGGAGTCCGTGGGGCAGGGGAGGGGATCAGCCCCAGCATTTT; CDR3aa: CAWSPWGRGGDQPQHF
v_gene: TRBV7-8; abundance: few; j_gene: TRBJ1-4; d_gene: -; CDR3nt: TGTGCCAGCAGCTTTATTGGGGACATATCGGCAACTAATGAAAAACTGTTTTTT; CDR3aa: CASSFIGDISATNEKLFF
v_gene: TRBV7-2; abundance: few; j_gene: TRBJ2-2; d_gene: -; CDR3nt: TGTGCCAGCAGGTCACGGGGTGTCGGCACCGGGGAGCTGTTTTTT; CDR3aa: CASRSRGVGTGELFF
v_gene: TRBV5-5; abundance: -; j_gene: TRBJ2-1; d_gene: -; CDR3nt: TGTGCCAGCAGCTTGGCCTGGCAGGGTTCCTACAATGAGCAGTTCTTC; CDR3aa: CASSLAWQGSYNEQFF
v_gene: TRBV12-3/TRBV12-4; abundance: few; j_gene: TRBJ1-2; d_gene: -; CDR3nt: TGTGCCAGTAGTTCCCTCATAAACAGGGATCATGGCTACACCTTC; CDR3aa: CASSSLINRDHGYTF
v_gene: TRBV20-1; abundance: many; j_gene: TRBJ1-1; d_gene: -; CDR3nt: TGCAGTGCTAGAGCCCAGCACACTGAAGCTTTCTTT; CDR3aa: CSARAQHTEAFF
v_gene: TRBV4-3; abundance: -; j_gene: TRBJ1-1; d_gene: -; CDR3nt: TGCGCCAGCAGCCGAGGGATGTCTTTGGGGAACACTGAAGCTTTCTTT; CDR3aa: CASSRGMSLGNTEAFF
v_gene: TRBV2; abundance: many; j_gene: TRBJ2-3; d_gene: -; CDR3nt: TGTGCCAGCAGTGAGCTGCGAGATACGCAGTATTTT; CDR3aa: CASSELRDTQYF
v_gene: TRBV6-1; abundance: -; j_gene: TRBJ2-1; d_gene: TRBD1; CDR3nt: TGTGCCAGCAGACGCAACAGGGGGAATGAGCAGTTCTTC; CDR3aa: CASRRNRGNEQFF
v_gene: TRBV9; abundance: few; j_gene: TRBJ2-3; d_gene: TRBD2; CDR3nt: TGTGCCAGCAGCGTAGCCCAGCGGGGGCCAGGGGATACGCAGTATTTT; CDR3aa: CASSVAQRGPGDTQYF
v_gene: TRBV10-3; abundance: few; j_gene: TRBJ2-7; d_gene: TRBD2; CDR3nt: TGTGCCATCGGATCTATAGCCGGGACTAGCGGGAGTGTGAGGTGGGAGCAGTACTTC; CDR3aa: CAIGSIAGTSGSVRWEQYF
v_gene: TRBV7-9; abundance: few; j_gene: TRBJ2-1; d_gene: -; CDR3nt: TGTGCCAGCAGCTTTCCCAATGAGCAGTTCTTC; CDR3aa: CASSFPNEQFF
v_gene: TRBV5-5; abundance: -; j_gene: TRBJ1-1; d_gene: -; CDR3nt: TGTGCCAGCAGCCCTACATTGACAGCGTTGGGGACTGAAGCTTTCTTT; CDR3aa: CASSPTLTALGTEAFF
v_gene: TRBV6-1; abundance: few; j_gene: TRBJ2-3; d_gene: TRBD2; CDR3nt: TGTGCCAGCAGCCGGACTAGCGGGGGTCACCGAGCAGATACGCAGTATTTT; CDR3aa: CASSRTSGGHRADTQYF
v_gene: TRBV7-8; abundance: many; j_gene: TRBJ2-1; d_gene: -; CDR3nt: TGTGCCAGCCTGGAAGGACCTCTAAATGAGCAGTTCTTC; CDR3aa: CASLEGPLNEQFF
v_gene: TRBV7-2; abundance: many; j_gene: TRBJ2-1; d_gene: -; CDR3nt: TGTGCCAGCAACACACGCTTAGTGAATGAGCAGTTCTTC; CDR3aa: CASNTRLVNEQFF
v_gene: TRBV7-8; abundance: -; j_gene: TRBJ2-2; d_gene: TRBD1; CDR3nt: TGTGCCAGCAGCTTAGTGGTGACAGGGGTTTTAACCGGGGAGCTGTCTTTT; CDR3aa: CASSLVVTGVLTGELSF
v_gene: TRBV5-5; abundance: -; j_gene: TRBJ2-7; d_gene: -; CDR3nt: TGTGCCAGCAGCCCCGAGATGGGACCGTTCTACGAGCAGTACTTC; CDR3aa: CASSPEMGPFYEQYF
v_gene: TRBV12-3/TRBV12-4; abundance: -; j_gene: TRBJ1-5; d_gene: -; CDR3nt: TGTGCCAGCAGCGGGCGGCAGGGTGGTAGGCAGCCCCAGCATTTT; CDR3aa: CASSGRQGGRQPQHF
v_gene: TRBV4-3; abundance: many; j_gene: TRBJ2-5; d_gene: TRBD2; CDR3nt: TGCGCCAGCAGCCAAGGACTAGCGGACCTACAAGAGACCCAGTACTTC; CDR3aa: CASSQGLADLQETQYF
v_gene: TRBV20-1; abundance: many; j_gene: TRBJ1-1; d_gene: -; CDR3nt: TGCAGTGCTAGAGGGCCAGGGGCCCCTATTAACACTGAAGCTTTCTTT; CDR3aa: CSARGPGAPINTEAFF
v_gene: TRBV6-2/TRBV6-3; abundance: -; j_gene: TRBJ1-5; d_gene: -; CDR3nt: TGTGCCAGCAGTTATACGGCAGGGAGCAATCAGCCCCAGCATTTT; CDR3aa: CASSYTAGSNQPQHF
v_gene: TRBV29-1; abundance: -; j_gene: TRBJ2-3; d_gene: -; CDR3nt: TGCAGCGCTGGGGACACCACAGATACGCAGTATTTT; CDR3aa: CSAGDTTDTQYF
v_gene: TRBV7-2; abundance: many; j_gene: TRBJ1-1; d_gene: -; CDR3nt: TGTGCCAGCAGCTTTTCGGGGGCGGGACGGGGCACTGAAGCTTTCTTT; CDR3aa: CASSFSGAGRGTEAFF
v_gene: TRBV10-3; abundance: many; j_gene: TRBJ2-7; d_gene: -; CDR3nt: TGTGCCACCACCCCTACAGATTACGAGCAGTACTTC; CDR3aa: CATTPTDYEQYF
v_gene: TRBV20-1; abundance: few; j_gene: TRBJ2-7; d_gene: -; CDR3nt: TGCAGTGCTTTAGTCTCGGGAGTCTCCTACGAGCAGTACTTC; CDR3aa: CSALVSGVSYEQYF
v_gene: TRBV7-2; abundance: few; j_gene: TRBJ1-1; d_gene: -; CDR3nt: TGTGCCAGCAGCTTAGCGACGGTAATGAACACTGAAACTTTCTTT; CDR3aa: CASSLATVMNTETFF